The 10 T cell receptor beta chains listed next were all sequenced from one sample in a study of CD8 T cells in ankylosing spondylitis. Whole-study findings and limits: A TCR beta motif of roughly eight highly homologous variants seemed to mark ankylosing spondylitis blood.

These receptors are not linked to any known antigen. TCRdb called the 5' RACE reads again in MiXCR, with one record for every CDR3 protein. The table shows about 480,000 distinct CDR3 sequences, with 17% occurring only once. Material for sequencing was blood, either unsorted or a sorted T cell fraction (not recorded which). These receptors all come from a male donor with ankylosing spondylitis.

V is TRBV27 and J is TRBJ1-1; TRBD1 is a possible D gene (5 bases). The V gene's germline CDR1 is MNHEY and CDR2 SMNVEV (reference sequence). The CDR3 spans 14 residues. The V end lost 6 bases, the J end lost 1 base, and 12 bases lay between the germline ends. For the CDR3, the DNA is TGTGCCAGCAGGGGAAGGGGCACGAACACTGAAGCTTTCTTT. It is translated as CASRGRGTNTEAFF.

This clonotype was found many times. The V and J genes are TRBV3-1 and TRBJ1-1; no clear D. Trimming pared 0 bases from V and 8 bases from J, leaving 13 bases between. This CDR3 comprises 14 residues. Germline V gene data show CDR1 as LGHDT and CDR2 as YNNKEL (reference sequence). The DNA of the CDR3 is TGTGCCAGCAGCCAAGATGGGCGGGCAGGAGAAGCTTTCTTT. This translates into CASSQDGRAGEAFF.

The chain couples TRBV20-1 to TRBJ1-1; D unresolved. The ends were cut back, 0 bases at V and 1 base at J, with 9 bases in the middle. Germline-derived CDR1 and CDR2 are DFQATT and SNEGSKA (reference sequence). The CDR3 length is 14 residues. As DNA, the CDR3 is TGCAGTGCTAGAGATCTTCGGGAGAACACTGAAGCTTTCTTT. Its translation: CSARDLRENTEAFF.

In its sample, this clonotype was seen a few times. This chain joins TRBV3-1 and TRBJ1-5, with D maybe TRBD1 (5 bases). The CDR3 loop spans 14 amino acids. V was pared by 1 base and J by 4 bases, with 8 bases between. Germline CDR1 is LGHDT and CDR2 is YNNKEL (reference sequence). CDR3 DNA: TGTGCCAGCAGCCAAGGGACAATTAATCAGCCCCAGCATTTT. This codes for CASSQGTINQPQHF.

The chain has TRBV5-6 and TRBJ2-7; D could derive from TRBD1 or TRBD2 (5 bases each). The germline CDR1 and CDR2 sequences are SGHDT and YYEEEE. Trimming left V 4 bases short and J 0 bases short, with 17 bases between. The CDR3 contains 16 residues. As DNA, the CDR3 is TGTGCCAGCAGCGCCGAGGGGACCGACAGCTCCTACGAGCAGTACTTC. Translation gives CASSAEGTDSSYEQYF.

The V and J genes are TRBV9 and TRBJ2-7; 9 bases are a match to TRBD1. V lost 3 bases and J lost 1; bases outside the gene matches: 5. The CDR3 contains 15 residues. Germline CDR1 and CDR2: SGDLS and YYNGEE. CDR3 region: CASSAQDRGSYEQYF. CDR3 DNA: TGTGCCAGCAGCGCCCAGGACAGGGGATCCTACGAGCAGTACTTC.

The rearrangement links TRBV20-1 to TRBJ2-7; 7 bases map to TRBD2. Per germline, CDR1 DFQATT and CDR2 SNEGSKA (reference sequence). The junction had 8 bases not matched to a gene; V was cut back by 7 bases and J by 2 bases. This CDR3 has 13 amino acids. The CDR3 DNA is TGCAGTGTCCGAGGGCGGGAGCCCTACGAGCAGTACTTC. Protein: CSVRGREPYEQYF.

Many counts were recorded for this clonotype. CDR3 sequence: CASNRVGADTQYF. The DNA of the CDR3 is TGTGCCAGCAACAGGGTCGGTGCAGATACGCAGTATTTT. The J gene is TRBJ2-3, the V gene TRBV2, with D possibly TRBD1 on 6 matching bases. Trimming left V 7 bases short and J 4 bases short, with 12 bases between. Per the germline V gene, CDR1 is SNHLY and CDR2 is FYNNEI. This CDR3 has 13 amino acids.

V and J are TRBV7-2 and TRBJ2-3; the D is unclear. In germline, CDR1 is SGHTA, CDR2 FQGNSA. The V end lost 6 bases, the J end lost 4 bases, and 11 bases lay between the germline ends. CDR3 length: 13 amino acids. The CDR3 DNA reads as TGTGCCAGCAGACTAAACCGGGCAGATACGCAGTATTTT. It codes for CASRLNRADTQYF.

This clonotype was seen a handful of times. The CDR3 DNA is TGTGCCAGCAGCTTTGGGAGAGCAGGGGGGGAGATCTACGAGCAGTACTTC. This translates into CASSFGRAGGEIYEQYF. The V gene is TRBV7-3, the J gene TRBJ2-7; perhaps D is TRBD1 or TRBD2 (7 bases each). This CDR3 is 17 amino acids long. Germline values: CDR1 SGHTA, CDR2 FQGTGA. V was clipped by 3 bases and J by 3 bases, with 21 bases between them.